This T cell receptor beta chain comes out of a study of blood T cell repertoires in COVID-19. Study in general: COVID-19 samples from acute and convalescent phases originated in the United States, Italy and Spain. The analysed material was cDNA or gDNA that came from T cells, B-cell-depleted T cells, or PBMCs.

This clone has a single count. The CDR3 runs to 15 residues. The repertoire was sequenced with immunoSEQ multiplex PCR; TCRdb's copy has only in-frame clones and lacks some. The table includes tens of thousands of clones, roughly nine tenths detected once. Sequencing was done on a sample of peripheral blood. The clonotype comes from a woman of 80 years or more with active or convalescent COVID-19. The chain is built from TRBV1 and TRBJ2-5; the table's TRBD2 call for D was not verified on the DNA. TRBV1 is a listed pseudogene. The CDR3 DNA is TGCACCAGCAGCAAGCGGGACTTTAAGTTGGAGACCCAGTACTTC. Translation: CTSSKRDFKLETQYF.